These 23 T cell receptor beta chains were all obtained from the same sample, sequenced in a study of blood T cells in healthy people across ages. Then a second PCR, running roughly 7 to 11 cycles, was carried out with a sample-barcoded 5' primer and a J-beta primer mix. TCRdb analysed the 5' RACE reads with MiXCR anew, one entry per CDR3 protein. The sample has about a million distinct CDR3 sequences; more than 30% are singletons. Material for sequencing was blood. These receptors were taken from a man aged 18 to 29 in good health.

The J gene is TRBJ2-3, the V gene TRBV20-1; D is tentatively TRBD1 or TRBD2 (5 bases each). The CDR3 contains 15 residues. Trimming shortened V by 0 bases and J by 3 bases, and 13 bases separated the two germline ends. Germline CDR1 reads DFQATT; CDR2 reads SNEGSKA (reference sequence). CDR3 coding DNA: TGCAGTGCTAGAGATAGGCAGGGACCTACAGATACGCAGTATTTT. Translating it yields CSARDRQGPTDTQYF.

This clonotype was seen only a few times. J is TRBJ1-5 and V is TRBV4-1; TRBD1 aligns across 8 bases. Germline assignment: CDR1 MGHRA and CDR2 YSYEKL. The CDR3 runs to 16 residues. The ends lost 1 base at V and 6 bases at J; junction bases unmatched: 8. CDR3 bases: TGCGCCAGCAGCCAAGTTTGGACAGGGCTAGGTCAGCCCCAGCATTTT. It is translated as CASSQVWTGLGQPQHF.

V usage is TRBV14 and J usage is TRBJ1-1; D gene unclear. Germline V gene lookup returns CDR1 SGHDN and CDR2 FVKESK. The CDR3 covers 17 residues. V was trimmed by 0 bases and J by 0 bases, leaving 14 bases between them. Here the CDR3 reads CASSQDRQEPMNTEAFF. CDR3 nucleotide sequence: TGTGCCAGCAGCCAAGATCGTCAGGAACCGATGAACACTGAAGCTTTCTTT.

This clonotype has a handful of counts. V gene TRBV14 combines with J gene TRBJ2-1, with TRBD1 matching over 7 bases. After removal of 6 bases from V and 8 bases from J, the junction contained 10 bases not matched to a gene. This CDR3 is built from 14 residues. In germline, CDR1 is SGHDN, CDR2 FVKESK. The CDR3 DNA sequence: TGTGCCAGCAGTCCTAACAGGGGATTGCATGAGCAGTTCTTC. Translation gives CASSPNRGLHEQFF.

The chain links TRBV27 to TRBJ1-5; 10 nucleotides line up with TRBD1. CDR3 length equals 14 residues. CDR1 MNHEY and CDR2 SMNVEV come from the germline V gene (reference sequence). V dropped 5 bases and J dropped 8; count of bases not matched to a gene: 6. This CDR3 is CASSQRTGGEPQHF. DNA for the CDR3: TGTGCCAGCAGTCAAAGGACAGGGGGAGAGCCCCAGCATTTT.

This chain links TRBV4-2 with TRBJ1-3; D may be TRBD1 (6 bases). Per germline, CDR1 LGHNA and CDR2 YNFKEQ. The length of the CDR3 is 15 residues. Trimming took 1 base from V and 4 from J, leaving 11 bases between them. The CDR3 loop is CASSQVPGEGNTIYF. DNA for the CDR3: TGTGCCAGCAGCCAAGTTCCAGGGGAAGGAAACACCATATATTTT.

The chain joins TRBV2 to TRBJ1-6; TRBD1 matches at 7 bases. Looked up from germline, CDR1 is SNHLY and CDR2 is FYNNEI. This CDR3 has 16 residues. The V and J ends lost 7 bases and 2 bases, in that order; junction bases with no gene match: 8. The CDR3 DNA is TGTGCCAGCACCCAGGGAGGGGGCACCTATAATTCACCCCTCCACTTT. Translating gives CASTQGGGTYNSPLHF.

The chain recombines TRBV28 with TRBJ1-5; no definite D call. V dropped 6 bases and J dropped 6 bases, with 9 bases sitting between them. CDR3 length: 12 residues. The V gene's germline CDR1 is MDHEN and CDR2 SYDVKM. The CDR3 coding sequence is TGTGCCAGCAGCCTCCAAAGTCAGCCCCAGCATTTT. This encodes CASSLQSQPQHF.

The chain joins TRBV6-6 to TRBJ1-2, with D unclear. V dropped 8 bases and J dropped 0 bases, with 16 bases sitting between them. This CDR3 has 15 amino acids. Germline CDR1 is MNHNY and CDR2 is SVGAGI (reference sequence). The CDR3 region is CASRTHRKTNYGYTF. Here the CDR3 DNA reads TGTGCCAGCCGAACCCATCGGAAGACTAACTATGGCTACACCTTC.

Only a few counts were recorded for this clonotype. This chain joins TRBV29-1 and TRBJ2-3, with D possibly called TRBD1 or TRBD2 (5 bases each). This CDR3 comprises 13 residues. The V end lost 5 bases, the J end lost 2 bases, and 11 bases lay between the germline ends. Germline V gene sequence: CDR1 SQVTM, CDR2 ANQGSEA. CDR3 nucleotide sequence: TGCAGCGTTTCGGGACGGTCCACAGATACGCAGTATTTT. It translates to CSVSGRSTDTQYF.

The chain uses TRBV2 and TRBJ1-2; 8 bases are a match to TRBD1. The CDR3 is 15 amino acids. Germline CDR1 is SNHLY and CDR2 is FYNNEI. With V trimmed by 10 bases and J by 8 bases, 18 bases remained unmatched. The chain's CDR3 is CATTTRQGAREGYTF. The CDR3 nucleotides read TGTGCCACCACGACAAGGCAGGGGGCGAGAGAGGGCTACACCTTC.

The V and J genes are TRBV6-5 and TRBJ1-6, with D possibly matching TRBD1 (6 bases). V lost 6 bases, J lost 8 bases, and 14 bases lay in between. The CDR3 consists of 14 residues. Germline CDR1 is MNHEY and CDR2 is SVGAGI. CDR3 amino acids: CASSTQGGDSPLHF. The CDR3 DNA reads as TGTGCCAGCAGCACACAGGGAGGGGATTCACCCCTCCACTTT.

The V gene is TRBV2, the J gene TRBJ2-1; D possibly matches TRBD1 or TRBD2 (5 bases each). CDR3 length equals 14 residues. With 8 bases removed from V and 0 bases from J, the gap between germline ends came to 11 bases. Germline V gene sequence: CDR1 SNHLY, CDR2 FYNNEI. This CDR3 is CASGDASSYNEQFF. In nucleotides, the CDR3 is TGTGCCAGCGGGGACGCCAGCTCCTACAATGAGCAGTTCTTC.

This clonotype was observed a few times. The chain carries TRBV6-1 and TRBJ1-2; unclear D gene. The V and J ends lost 2 bases and 6 bases respectively, with 13 bases between them. CDR3 length equals 14 residues. In germline, CDR1 is MNHNS, CDR2 SASEGT. CDR3 loop: CASSEPGESDGYTF. The CDR3 coding sequence is TGTGCCAGCAGTGAACCGGGAGAATCTGATGGCTACACCTTC.

The chain links TRBV12-3 or TRBV12-4 to TRBJ2-1; D is unresolved. Trimming stripped 7 bases from V and 5 bases from J, with 9 bases between. The CDR3 is made up of 12 amino acids. The CDR3 DNA reads as TGTGCCAGCACCCCGAGCAACAATGAGCAGTTCTTC. Encoded protein: CASTPSNNEQFF.

The chain carries TRBV9 and TRBJ2-5; D is unclear. Trimming cost V 0 bases and J 1 base, with 4 bases left between them. Germline loops: CDR1 SGDLS, CDR2 YYNGEE. CDR3 length: 13 residues. This CDR3 reads CASSVALQETQYF. CDR3 DNA sequence: TGTGCCAGCAGCGTAGCACTCCAAGAGACCCAGTACTTC.

The rearrangement links TRBV14 to TRBJ2-1; 7 bases fit TRBD1. J gave up 2 bases and V 3 bases, and 10 bases lay outside the gene matches. CDR3 length: 17 amino acids. Germline V CDR1 and CDR2: SGHDN, FVKESK. The CDR3 region is CASSQLAGTAPYNEQFF. DNA of the CDR3: TGTGCCAGCAGCCAGTTAGCCGGGACAGCACCCTACAATGAGCAGTTCTTC.

The chain links TRBV6-2 or TRBV6-3 to TRBJ2-7; possible D gene TRBD2, 6 bases. Trimming cost V 5 bases and J 4 bases, with 18 bases left between them. Germline loops: CDR1 MNHEY, CDR2 SVGEGT. The CDR3 is made up of 15 amino acids. The CDR3 sequence is CASSRLGYEGYEQYF. In DNA, the CDR3 is TGTGCCAGCAGTCGACTAGGGTATGAAGGGTACGAGCAGTACTTC.

This clonotype was recorded only once. This sequence joins TRBV7-2 and TRBJ1-1; TRBD1 matches 7 bases. The germline CDR1 and CDR2 sequences are SGHTA and FQGNSA. Germline trimming cut 3 bases from V and 6 bases from J; bases unmatched to any gene: 7. The CDR3 is 14 amino acids. CDR3 residues: CASSLQGVLAEAFF. As DNA, the CDR3 is TGTGCCAGCAGCTTGCAGGGGGTGTTGGCTGAAGCTTTCTTT.

The chain employs TRBV6-6 and TRBJ2-6; D is unresolved. V was shortened by 6 bases and J by 0 bases, with 9 bases between the two germline ends. The CDR3 contains 15 residues. CDR1 is MNHNY, CDR2 SVGAGI, per germline (reference sequence). CDR3: CASSDGASGANVLTF. The CDR3 coding sequence is TGTGCCAGCAGCGACGGAGCCTCTGGGGCCAACGTCCTGACTTTC.

This clonotype was seen just once. Mismatch with germline at one junction end may stem from a read error. The chain carries TRBV12-3 or TRBV12-4 and TRBJ2-1; TRBD2 matches 11 bases. The CDR3 covers 15 residues. CDR3 sequence: CVSSPLAGVVNEQFF. Written as DNA, the CDR3 is TGTGTCAGCAGCCCACTAGCGGGGGTAGTGAATGAGCAGTTCTTC.

This clonotype occurred a few times. This sequence joins TRBV18 and TRBJ2-1; D gene uncertain. The germline V gene has CDR1 KGHSH and CDR2 LQKENI. There are 14 residues in the CDR3. Trimming took off 1 base at V and 9 bases at J, with 13 bases between the two ends. The CDR3 bases are TGTGCCAGCTCACCACTCGCCCGTTCCGGTGAGCAGTTCTTC. Residues: CASSPLARSGEQFF. Filled out from reference TRBV18 and TRBJ2-1, the complete variable domain reads NAGVMQNPRHLVRRRGQEARLRCSPMKGHSHVYWYRQLPEEGLKFMVYLQKENIIDESGMPKERFSAEFPKEGPSILRIQQVVRGDSAAYFCASSPLARSGEQFFGPGTRLTVL.

V gene TRBV20-1 combines with J gene TRBJ2-2; TRBD2 might be the D (5 bases). Germline loops: CDR1 DFQATT, CDR2 SNEGSKA (reference sequence). The length of the CDR3 is 13 residues. The ends were cut back, 2 bases at V and 5 bases at J, with 9 bases in the middle. The CDR3 here is CSARKPGTGELFF. The CDR3 DNA follows: TGCAGTGCTAGAAAGCCGGGGACCGGGGAGCTGTTTTTT.